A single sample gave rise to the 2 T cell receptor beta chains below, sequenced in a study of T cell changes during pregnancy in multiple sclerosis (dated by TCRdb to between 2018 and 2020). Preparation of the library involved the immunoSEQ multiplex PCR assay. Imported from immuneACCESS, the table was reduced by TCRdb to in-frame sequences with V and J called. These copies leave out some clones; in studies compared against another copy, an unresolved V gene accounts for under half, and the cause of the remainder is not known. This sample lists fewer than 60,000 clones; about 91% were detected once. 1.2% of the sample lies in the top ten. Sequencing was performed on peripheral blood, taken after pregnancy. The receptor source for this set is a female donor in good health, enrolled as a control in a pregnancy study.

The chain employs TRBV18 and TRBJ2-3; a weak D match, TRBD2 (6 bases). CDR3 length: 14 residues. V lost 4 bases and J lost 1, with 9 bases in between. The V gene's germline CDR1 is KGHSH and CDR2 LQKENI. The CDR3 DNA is TGTGCCAGCTCACGGCGGGACCGCACAGATACGCAGTATTTT. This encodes CASSRRDRTDTQYF.

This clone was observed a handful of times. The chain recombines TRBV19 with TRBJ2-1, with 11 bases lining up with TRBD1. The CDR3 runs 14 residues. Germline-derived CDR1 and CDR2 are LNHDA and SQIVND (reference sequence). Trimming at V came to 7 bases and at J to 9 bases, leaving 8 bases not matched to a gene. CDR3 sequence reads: CASNRDRGWGEQFF. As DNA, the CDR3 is TGTGCCAGTAATCGGGACAGGGGGTGGGGTGAGCAGTTCTTC.